The sequence of this T cell receptor beta chain was determined in a study of cytomegalovirus exposure and HLA in healthy donors. Study findings and constraints: It was found in a later analysis that first-cohort TCR clusters tended to co-occur in the approximately 130 validation repertoires. High specificity and sensitivity for cytomegalovirus status were reported for the classifier. CMV antigen specificity was confirmed in vitro for three CMV-associated chains.

Points on this clone: Antigen: not known.

Trimming removed 6 bases at V and 1 base at J, with 12 bases between. The CDR3 has 14 residues. Germline V gene data show CDR1 as KGHSH and CDR2 as LQKENI. Profiled with immunoSEQ multiplex PCR; TCRdb holds only in-frame clones, not every one. The table lists roughly 300,000 clones, 87% of them singletons, with roughly 1.1% in the top ten. The rearrangement joins TRBV18 to TRBJ2-5, with D uncertain. This receptor was identified in a woman younger than 45 in good health and CMV-seropositive. The sequencing sample was made of PBMCs. DNA for the CDR3: TGTGCCAGCTCTCCGACTCCTTCCCAAGAGACCCAGTACTTC. Its translation is CASSPTPSQETQYF.